The rows below give T cell receptor beta chains drawn from one sample of a study of T-cell memory formation after mild COVID-19. TCRdb re-derived calls from the 5' RACE reads in MiXCR, one entry per CDR3 protein. Of about 240,000 distinct CDR3 sequences listed, 9.4% were seen once; the top ten hold around 20%. Sample: PBMCs or a T cell subset sorted from them (not recorded which). The receptor source for this set is a man aged 18-30 years who had mild COVID-19 (a few samples of this study predate the infection). Cell type and time point are not known. Each CDR3 is given with its conserved first and last residue. Each record gives: J gene, D gene, clone size, V gene, CDR3 DNA, CDR3 protein. A D gene is named only where the DNA matches it firmly. Rows may omit the clone size; those that give it use once, few, many or a size class.

>TRBJ1-1|-|few|TRBV7-6
TGTGCCAGCAGCCCCGCAGTACAGGACACTGAAGCTTTCTTT
CASSPAVQDTEAFF
>TRBJ1-1|-|-|TRBV12-5
TGTGCTAGTGGTTTGGTAGGGGGGAGCCCGAGGGGCTCTGAAGCTTTCTTT
CASGLVGGSPRGSEAFF
>TRBJ1-5|-|few|TRBV12-3/TRBV12-4
TGTGCCAGCAGTTTAGAGGTGGGCGTTCAGCCCCAGCATTTT
CASSLEVGVQPQHF
>TRBJ2-3|-|few|TRBV20-1
TGCAGTGCAGAGCTAAGAGGGCGTCGGGATACGCAGTATTTT
CSAELRGRRDTQYF
>TRBJ1-1|TRBD1|many|TRBV6-2/TRBV6-3
TGTGCCAGCAGTTACTCGGACAGGGGGAGAGACGGAGCTTTCTTT
CASSYSDRGRDGAFF
>TRBJ2-5|-|-|TRBV7-3
TGTGCCAGCAGCGTAGGGAAAACAGGACCCCAAGAGACCCAGTACTTC
CASSVGKTGPQETQYF
>TRBJ2-3|TRBD2|-|TRBV19
TGTGCCAGTAGCGCCGGGGGGGCCTCCGCCACAGATACGCAGTATTTT
CASSAGGASATDTQYF
>TRBJ2-3|TRBD2|many|TRBV7-9
TGTGCCAGCAGCTTAACTAGCGGGGCGCCAGATACGCAGTATTTT
CASSLTSGAPDTQYF
>TRBJ2-5|TRBD2|few|TRBV5-1
TGCGCCAGCAGCTCGGACGGGGGGTTTCGAGAGACCCAGTACTTC
CASSSDGGFRETQYF
>TRBJ2-3|-|few|TRBV4-2
TGTGCCAGCAGCCAAGAGGCCGTTAGCACAGATACGCAGTATTTT
CASSQEAVSTDTQYF
>TRBJ2-5|TRBD2|-|TRBV7-2
TGTGCCAGCAGGCACGTGGGGGGGCAAGAGACCCAGTACTTC
CASRHVGGQETQYF
>TRBJ2-2|-|-|TRBV6-5
TGTGCCAGCAGACAGTCCCCCAACACCGGGGAGCTGTTTTTT
CASRQSPNTGELFF
>TRBJ2-1|-|-|TRBV29-1
TGCAGCGGGTACGTCGGGGATAGGAATGAGCAGTTCTTC
CSGYVGDRNEQFF
>TRBJ2-7|-|-|TRBV5-1
TGCGCCAGCAGCCCAGGGGCCGCCGGGAACGAGCAGTACTTC
CASSPGAAGNEQYF
>TRBJ1-1|-|-|TRBV7-9
TGTGCCAGCAGCTTATATGGCCGCACAAACACTGAAGCTTTCTTT
CASSLYGRTNTEAFF
>TRBJ1-6|-|-|TRBV5-5
TGTGCCAGCAGCTACGGACAGTCTACCAGCTCCTATAATTCACCCCTCCACTTT
CASSYGQSTSSYNSPLHF
>TRBJ2-1|TRBD2|few|TRBV12-3/TRBV12-4
TGTGCCAGCAGTCACGCAACTAGCGGGAGTATAAACTACAATGAGCAGTTCTTC
CASSHATSGSINYNEQFF
>TRBJ1-4|-|few|TRBV7-2
TGTGCCAGCAGTACGGAGGGTCGGGAAAAACTGTTTTTT
CASSTEGREKLFF
>TRBJ2-7|-|-|TRBV10-1
TGCGCCAGCCTCGATACCGAGCAGTACTTC
CASLDTEQYF
>TRBJ2-1|-|few|TRBV10-1
TGCGCCAGCAGTGATTTGGGCCGTACCGCCTACAATGAGCAGTTCTTC
CASSDLGRTAYNEQFF
>TRBJ1-1|TRBD1|few|TRBV4-1
TGCGCCAGCAGCCGAGAGGGGACAGGGTGGAACACTGAAGCTTTCTTT
CASSREGTGWNTEAFF
>TRBJ2-3|TRBD2|many|TRBV3-1
TGTGCCAGCAGCCAAGCGGGGGGGCCCTCAGATACGCAGTATTTT
CASSQAGGPSDTQYF
>TRBJ2-6|-|few|TRBV7-2
TGTGCCAGCAGTTATTTACCGGGACTGCGAAACTCTGGGGCCAACGTCCTGACTTTC
CASSYLPGLRNSGANVLTF
>TRBJ1-1|-|few|TRBV20-1
TGCAGTGCTTCCCGCGTAGACCTGAACACTGAAGCTTTCTTT
CSASRVDLNTEAFF
>TRBJ1-5|-|many|TRBV20-1
TGCAGTGCTAGAGGCAGTAGCAATCAGCCCCAGCATTTT
CSARGSSNQPQHF
>TRBJ2-1|-|few|TRBV5-4
TGTGCCAGCAGCTCCACCTACAATGAGCAGTTCTTC
CASSSTYNEQFF
>TRBJ1-5|-|-|TRBV5-1
TGCGCCAGCAGCTTGGGCCCCCGGACGGGGTTTTATAGCAATCAGCCCCAGCATTTT
CASSLGPRTGFYSNQPQHF
>TRBJ2-3|-|once|TRBV2
TGTGCCAGCACCCGGGACCTCGGACGACCCCCAGATACGCAGTATTTT
CASTRDLGRPPDTQYF